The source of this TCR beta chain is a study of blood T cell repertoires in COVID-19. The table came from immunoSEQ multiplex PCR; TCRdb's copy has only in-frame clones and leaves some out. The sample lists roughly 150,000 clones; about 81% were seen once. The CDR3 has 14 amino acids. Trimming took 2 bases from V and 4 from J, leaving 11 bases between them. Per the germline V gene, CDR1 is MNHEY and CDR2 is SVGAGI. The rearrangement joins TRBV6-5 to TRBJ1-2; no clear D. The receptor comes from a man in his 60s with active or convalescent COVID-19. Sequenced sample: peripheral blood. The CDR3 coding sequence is TGTGCCAGCAGTTACAGGCGGCGTGGCTATGGCTACACCTTC. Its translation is CASSYRRRGYGYTF.